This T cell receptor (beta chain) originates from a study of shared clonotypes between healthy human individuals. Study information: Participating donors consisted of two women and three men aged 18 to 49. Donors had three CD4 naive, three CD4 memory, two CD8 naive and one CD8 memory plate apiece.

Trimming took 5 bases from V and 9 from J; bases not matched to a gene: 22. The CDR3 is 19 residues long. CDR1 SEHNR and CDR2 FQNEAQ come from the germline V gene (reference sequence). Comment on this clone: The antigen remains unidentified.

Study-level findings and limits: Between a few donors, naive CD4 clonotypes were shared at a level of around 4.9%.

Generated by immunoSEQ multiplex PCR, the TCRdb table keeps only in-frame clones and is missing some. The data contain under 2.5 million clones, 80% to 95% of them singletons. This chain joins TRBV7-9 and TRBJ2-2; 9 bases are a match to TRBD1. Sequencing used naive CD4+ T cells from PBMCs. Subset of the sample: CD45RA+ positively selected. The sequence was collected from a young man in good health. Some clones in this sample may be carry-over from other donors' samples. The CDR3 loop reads CASSGQAGQGSNNIRELFF. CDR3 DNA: TGTGCCAGCAGCGGCCAAGCAGGACAGGGGTCAAACAACATTCGGGAGCTGTTTTTT.